Listed below are T cell receptor beta chains from one sample, sequenced in a study of blood T cells in healthy people across ages. Each CDR3 protein gets one entry after TCRdb re-called the 5' RACE reads with MiXCR. Among 600,000 to 800,000 distinct CDR3 sequences listed, around 52% were seen once. The material sequenced was blood. The receptors were sampled from a woman older than 75 in good health. CDR3s include the opening cysteine and the closing phenylalanine or tryptophan. The D gene is left open where the match is weak. The size entry is marked missing in some rows and otherwise reads once, few, many or a size class.

cdr3_aa: CAWSAATSGSGDTQYF; cdr3_nt: TGTGCCTGGAGCGCCGCAACTAGCGGGAGTGGAGATACGCAGTATTTT; j_call: TRBJ2-3; d_call: TRBD2; clone_size: .; v_call: TRBV30
cdr3_aa: CSAGQTGGRVTEAFF; cdr3_nt: TGCAGTGCTGGCCAAACAGGGGGGAGGGTCACTGAAGCTTTCTTT; j_call: TRBJ1-1; d_call: TRBD1; clone_size: .; v_call: TRBV20-1
cdr3_aa: CSARSQGACYGYTF; cdr3_nt: TGCAGTGCTAGATCCCAGGGGGCTTGTTATGGCTACACCTTC; j_call: TRBJ1-2; d_call: TRBD1; clone_size: .; v_call: TRBV20-1
cdr3_aa: CASSETSGYTQYF; cdr3_nt: TGCGCCAGCAGTGAAACTAGCGGGTATACGCAGTATTTT; j_call: TRBJ2-3; d_call: TRBD2; clone_size: many; v_call: TRBV10-2
cdr3_aa: CASSSDSPSLGNTIYF; cdr3_nt: TGTGCCAGCAGTTCCGACTCACCCTCTCTGGGAAACACCATATATTTT; j_call: TRBJ1-3; d_call: .; clone_size: .; v_call: TRBV6-5
cdr3_aa: CASTHLLAGAYEQYF; cdr3_nt: TGTGCCAGCACCCACCTACTAGCGGGGGCCTATGAGCAGTACTTC; j_call: TRBJ2-7; d_call: TRBD2; clone_size: .; v_call: TRBV12-3/TRBV12-4
cdr3_aa: CATFRSYNSPLHF; cdr3_nt: TGTGCCACCTTCCGCTCCTATAATTCACCCCTCCACTTT; j_call: TRBJ1-6; d_call: .; clone_size: .; v_call: TRBV2
cdr3_aa: CASSFTKREGNEQYF; cdr3_nt: TGTGCCAGCAGTTTTACCAAGCGGGAGGGTAACGAGCAGTACTTC; j_call: TRBJ2-7; d_call: TRBD2; clone_size: many; v_call: TRBV28
cdr3_aa: CASKRHPNTEAFF; cdr3_nt: TGTGCCAGCAAGCGGCATCCGAACACTGAAGCTTTCTTT; j_call: TRBJ1-1; d_call: .; clone_size: once; v_call: TRBV12-3/TRBV12-4
cdr3_aa: CASSPYFSATSYEQYF; cdr3_nt: TGCGCCAGCAGCCCGTACTTTAGCGCGACCTCCTACGAGCAGTACTTC; j_call: TRBJ2-7; d_call: .; clone_size: many; v_call: TRBV5-1
cdr3_aa: CASSLDGTQYF; cdr3_nt: TGTGCCAGCAGCCTTGACGGAACGCAGTATTTT; j_call: TRBJ2-3; d_call: .; clone_size: .; v_call: TRBV9
cdr3_aa: CASSPVQGARNEQFF; cdr3_nt: TGTGCCAGCTCACCAGTGCAGGGGGCGAGGAATGAGCAGTTCTTC; j_call: TRBJ2-1; d_call: TRBD1; clone_size: many; v_call: TRBV18
cdr3_aa: CASSVVGVRNEQFF; cdr3_nt: TGTGCCAGCAGCGTAGTGGGGGTGAGGAATGAGCAGTTCTTC; j_call: TRBJ2-1; d_call: .; clone_size: many; v_call: TRBV9
cdr3_aa: CASGSPQGRRIASQPQHF; cdr3_nt: TGTGCCAGCGGCTCACCCCAAGGTAGACGAATAGCATCTCAGCCCCAGCATTTT; j_call: TRBJ1-5; d_call: .; clone_size: .; v_call: TRBV28
cdr3_aa: CASSTNQGNIQYF; cdr3_nt: TGTGCCAGCAGTACAAACCAGGGAAACATTCAGTACTTC; j_call: TRBJ2-4; d_call: .; clone_size: .; v_call: TRBV28
cdr3_aa: CASRPTSGGRDTQYF; cdr3_nt: TGTGCCAGCAGGCCGACTAGCGGGGGGCGTGATACGCAGTATTTT; j_call: TRBJ2-3; d_call: TRBD2; clone_size: .; v_call: TRBV3-1
cdr3_aa: CASAWGDTQYF; cdr3_nt: TGTGCCAGCGCTTGGGGAGATACGCAGTATTTT; j_call: TRBJ2-3; d_call: .; clone_size: .; v_call: TRBV25-1
cdr3_aa: CASSQSVTAWTEAFF; cdr3_nt: TGTGCCAGCAGCCAATCGGTGACAGCTTGGACTGAAGCTTTCTTT; j_call: TRBJ1-1; d_call: .; clone_size: .; v_call: TRBV3-1
cdr3_aa: CASSFPEGPTNEKLFF; cdr3_nt: TGTGCCAGCAGCTTCCCGGAGGGACCAACTAATGAAAAACTGTTTTTT; j_call: TRBJ1-4; d_call: .; clone_size: .; v_call: TRBV7-9
cdr3_aa: CASGLAGTISYEQYF; cdr3_nt: TGTGCCAGCGGTCTGGCGGGGACAATATCCTACGAGCAGTACTTC; j_call: TRBJ2-7; d_call: .; clone_size: .; v_call: TRBV28
cdr3_aa: CASRPRQGARNEQFF; cdr3_nt: TGCGCCAGCAGGCCTCGACAGGGGGCGCGGAATGAGCAGTTCTTC; j_call: TRBJ2-1; d_call: TRBD1; clone_size: many; v_call: TRBV5-1
cdr3_aa: CASSQGAETTDTQYF; cdr3_nt: TGCGCCAGCAGCCAAGGTGCAGAGACAACAGACACGCAGTATTTT; j_call: TRBJ2-3; d_call: .; clone_size: .; v_call: TRBV4-3
cdr3_aa: CAFESGRRTDTQYF; cdr3_nt: TGTGCCTTTGAGAGCGGGAGGCGCACAGATACGCAGTATTTT; j_call: TRBJ2-3; d_call: TRBD2; clone_size: .; v_call: TRBV30
cdr3_aa: CASSYGGHSSYEQYF; cdr3_nt: TGTGCCAGCAGTTACGGGGGGCACAGCTCCTACGAGCAGTACTTC; j_call: TRBJ2-7; d_call: .; clone_size: .; v_call: TRBV6-5
cdr3_aa: CSVPGRGGNGANVLTF; cdr3_nt: TGCAGCGTACCCGGACGAGGGGGCAATGGGGCCAACGTCCTGACTTTC; j_call: TRBJ2-6; d_call: TRBD1; clone_size: .; v_call: TRBV29-1
cdr3_aa: CSAAGGGYGYTF; cdr3_nt: TGCAGTGCTGCAGGGGGGGGCTATGGCTACACCTTC; j_call: TRBJ1-2; d_call: TRBD1; clone_size: many; v_call: TRBV20-1
cdr3_aa: CSARGDSGANALTF; cdr3_nt: TGCAGTGCTAGAGGTGACTCTGGGGCCAACGCCCTGACTTTC; j_call: TRBJ2-6; d_call: .; clone_size: .; v_call: TRBV20-1
cdr3_aa: CASSPVPGLAGEAGELFF; cdr3_nt: TGTGCCAGCAGCCCCGTACCGGGACTAGCGGGAGAGGCCGGGGAGCTGTTTTTT; j_call: TRBJ2-2; d_call: TRBD2; clone_size: .; v_call: TRBV13
cdr3_aa: CASSLLSGRAVDEQYF; cdr3_nt: TGTGCCAGCAGCCTTCTAAGCGGGAGGGCCGTCGACGAGCAGTACTTC; j_call: TRBJ2-7; d_call: TRBD2; clone_size: .; v_call: TRBV7-2
cdr3_aa: CASSLVSSLNIQYF; cdr3_nt: TGTGCCAGCAGCTTAGTATCATCGTTGAACATTCAGTACTTC; j_call: TRBJ2-4; d_call: .; clone_size: .; v_call: TRBV7-9
cdr3_aa: CSVVRAEPYEQYF; cdr3_nt: TGCAGCGTTGTAAGGGCAGAGCCCTACGAGCAGTACTTC; j_call: TRBJ2-7; d_call: .; clone_size: few; v_call: TRBV29-1
cdr3_aa: CASSYPAQTGMGYQETQYF; cdr3_nt: TGTGCCAGCAGTTACCCAGCCCAGACAGGGATGGGGTACCAAGAGACCCAGTACTTC; j_call: TRBJ2-5; d_call: TRBD1; clone_size: .; v_call: TRBV6-2/TRBV6-3
cdr3_aa: CASGFWLGEQYF; cdr3_nt: TGTGCCAGCGGGTTTTGGCTGGGCGAGCAGTACTTC; j_call: TRBJ2-7; d_call: .; clone_size: .; v_call: TRBV6-1
cdr3_aa: CSARDDWETQYF; cdr3_nt: TGCAGTGCTAGAGATGACTGGGAGACCCAGTACTTC; j_call: TRBJ2-5; d_call: .; clone_size: many; v_call: TRBV20-1
cdr3_aa: CASRIAGAAYNEQFF; cdr3_nt: TGTGCCAGCAGGATAGCGGGAGCCGCCTACAATGAGCAGTTCTTC; j_call: TRBJ2-1; d_call: TRBD2; clone_size: .; v_call: TRBV6-5
cdr3_aa: CASSHGQTSGLLAQFF; cdr3_nt: TGTGCCAGCAGTCACGGCCAGACTAGCGGATTACTTGCGCAGTTCTTC; j_call: TRBJ2-1; d_call: TRBD2; clone_size: many; v_call: TRBV6-2/TRBV6-3
cdr3_aa: CASSKGKVILGETQYF; cdr3_nt: TGTGCCAGCAGCAAAGGAAAAGTGATCTTGGGGGAGACCCAGTACTTC; j_call: TRBJ2-5; d_call: .; clone_size: once; v_call: TRBV21-1
cdr3_aa: CASGGGLTDTQYF; cdr3_nt: TGTGCCAGCGGCGGGGGACTTACAGATACGCAGTATTTT; j_call: TRBJ2-3; d_call: TRBD2; clone_size: once; v_call: TRBV12-3/TRBV12-4
cdr3_aa: CASSLARKGYTEAFF; cdr3_nt: TGTGCCAGCAGCTTAGCGAGAAAGGGATACACTGAAGCTTTCTTT; j_call: TRBJ1-1; d_call: .; clone_size: .; v_call: TRBV7-8
cdr3_aa: CAASGASGSADEQFF; cdr3_nt: TGTGCCGCCAGCGGGGCTAGCGGGAGTGCGGATGAGCAGTTCTTC; j_call: TRBJ2-1; d_call: TRBD2; clone_size: .; v_call: TRBV15
cdr3_aa: CASKGQGTGELFF; cdr3_nt: TGTGCCAGCAAAGGGCAGGGCACCGGGGAGCTGTTTTTT; j_call: TRBJ2-2; d_call: .; clone_size: .; v_call: TRBV2
cdr3_aa: CASSDSRTGGTETQYF; cdr3_nt: TGTGCCAGCAGTGACTCCCGGACGGGGGGTACGGAGACCCAGTACTTC; j_call: TRBJ2-5; d_call: TRBD2; clone_size: .; v_call: TRBV25-1
cdr3_aa: CARNSGGRDTQYF; cdr3_nt: TGTGCCCGCAATTCGGGGGGACGGGATACGCAGTATTTT; j_call: TRBJ2-3; d_call: TRBD2; clone_size: many; v_call: TRBV30
cdr3_aa: CASSPTGTTYEQYF; cdr3_nt: TGCGCCAGCAGCCCAACCGGGACAACATACGAGCAGTACTTC; j_call: TRBJ2-7; d_call: .; clone_size: many; v_call: TRBV5-1
cdr3_aa: CASDRKGGRTGANVLTF; cdr3_nt: TGTGCCAGCGACAGAAAGGGGGGGCGAACTGGGGCCAACGTCCTGACTTTC; j_call: TRBJ2-6; d_call: .; clone_size: .; v_call: TRBV2